This T cell receptor (beta chain) was identified during a study of cytomegalovirus exposure and HLA in healthy donors. Both 60 Vbeta primers and 13 Jbeta primers went into the PCR. Clones were sequenced by immunoSEQ multiplex PCR, and TCRdb holds only the in-frame ones, with some missing. The data show roughly 120,000 clones, around three quarters seen once. J gave up 4 bases and V 0 bases, and 8 bases lay outside the gene matches. This CDR3 is built from 17 residues. Germline V gene lookup returns CDR1 SGHVS and CDR2 FQNEAQ. This sequence was found in a man aged 50-60 years in good health and CMV-seropositive. The J gene is TRBJ2-3, the V gene TRBV7-8; 9 nucleotides agree with TRBD2. What was sequenced was PBMCs. CDR3: CASSLARQAGGADTQYF. The DNA of the CDR3 is TGTGCCAGCAGCTTAGCGCGTCAGGCGGGAGGGGCAGATACGCAGTATTTT.